This paragraph reports one T cell receptor beta chain. The sample holds one count of this clonotype. The antigen it binds to is not known. One base away there is no much larger clone; base qualities are not given. One read offers little support. RNA was extracted using the RNeasy kit, and roughly 0.5 to 1 ug of the RNA was reverse transcribed with random hexamers. TCR beta CDR3 regions were amplified with the immunoSEQ multiplex PCR assay covering 54 Vbeta and 13 Jbeta segments. PCR amplification bias was corrected using a synthetic template baseline for primer optimization and computational correction. Regarding the original processing steps: Reads were annotated to V, D and J genes per IMGT and analyzed with immunoSEQ Analyzer, keeping only productive sequences. Clonality was calculated as one minus the Shannon entropy normalized by log2 of the number of productive unique sequences. Public and private clones were assessed among the 100 most prevalent clones of each patient and control. Clones were defined as Susac-specific if absent from the healthy and MS cohorts, from 1052 published viral clones and from other ImmuneACCESS disease sequences. The public reads were run again by TCRdb, first through fastp at Q25 and then through MiXCR, and only productive beta chains were kept. Each entry merges the rows of one CDR3 protein and shows their most common DNA and genes. The V and J calls were determined by TCRdb, not by the authors. The sample table contains approximately 180,000 distinct CDR3 sequences; only one count was recorded for 80% to 95% of them. 0.09% to 0.095% of the sample belongs to the ten largest clones.

The data were obtained in a study of CD8 T cells in Susac syndrome (dated by TCRdb to the late 2010s). With regard to the full study: Repertoire sequencing was used to test whether CD8+ T cell activation and differentiation in Susac syndrome was antigen driven.

Overall study outcomes, separate from this receptor: The TCR sequencing and HLA analysis was acknowledged to have included a relatively small number of individuals.

Inclusive of the bounding cysteine and phenylalanine, the CDR3 is 16 residues long. Only the CDR3 part of the read is kept: 48 bases, read in frame from the first base. Looking up the germline V gene (reference sequence) yields CDR1 SGHAT and CDR2 FQDESV. Trimming removed 1 base from V and 5 bases from J, leaving 17 bases between the germline ends. High-throughput TCR beta sequencing profiled peripheral blood CD8+ and CD4+ T cells from healthy donors, Susac syndrome patients and multiple sclerosis patients. Treatment-naive patients with stable or active relapsing-remitting disease fulfilling revised McDonald criteria were used as multiple sclerosis controls. Bulk CD8+ and CD4+ T cells were purified by magnetic negative isolation, whereas CD8+ TEMRA cells were enriched by FACS. Blood was drawn into EDTA tubes, processed within 24 hours, and PBMCs were isolated by density gradient centrifugation. PBMCs destined for TCR sequencing were cryopreserved in liquid nitrogen and later thawed in a 37 °C water bath. The sorted or isolated CD4+, CD8+ and CD8+ TEMRA cells reached a purity of at least 90%.

This receptor chain uses TRBV11-1 and TRBJ1-1; the D gene remains uncertain. The receptor was derived from a human donor with multiple sclerosis. Material for sequencing was CD4+ T cells from PBMCs. The DNA sequence is as follows: TGTGCCAGCAGCTTAGATTCCCCTCCGGTAGAGACTGAAGCTTTCTTT. Its translation is CASSLDSPPVETEAFF.